The 28 T cell receptor beta chains below all came from one sample that was sequenced in a study of blood T cells in healthy people across ages. Next came a second PCR, run for about 7 to 12 cycles, which used a sample-barcoded 5' primer along with a J-beta primer mix. Via MiXCR, TCRdb re-called the 5' RACE reads, giving one row per CDR3 protein. The sample carries approximately 940,000 distinct CDR3 sequences, roughly 43% recorded once. Sequences were obtained from blood. Every receptor here comes from a man aged 25 to 45 in good health.

The V call is TRBV12-3 or TRBV12-4, the J call TRBJ2-2; TRBD1 might be the D (5 bases). CDR3 length: 13 residues. Trimming took 7 bases from V and 6 from J, leaving 12 bases between them. The CDR3 DNA reads TGTGCCAGCAAGGCAGACAGCGCCGGGGAGCTGTTTTTT. Translation: CASKADSAGELFF.

The chain couples TRBV18 to TRBJ1-1; no clear D. The length of the CDR3 is 16 residues. Trimming stripped 5 bases from V and 0 bases from J, with 16 bases between. Germline V gene data show CDR1 as KGHSH and CDR2 as LQKENI. CDR3 nucleotides: TGTGCCAGCTCAGATTTTATAGGAGGTATGAACACTGAAGCTTTCTTT. Its translation is CASSDFIGGMNTEAFF.

The rearrangement uses TRBV27 and TRBJ2-5; D is tentatively TRBD1 or TRBD2 (5 bases each). Germline loops: CDR1 MNHEY, CDR2 SMNVEV (reference sequence). V gave up 2 bases and J gave up 4 bases, with 20 bases separating them. CDR3 size: 17 residues. CDR3 sequence reads: CASSLKLGQGAVETQYF. Written as DNA, the CDR3 is TGTGCCAGCAGTTTAAAATTAGGGCAGGGAGCGGTAGAGACCCAGTACTTC.

V usage is TRBV7-3 and J usage is TRBJ2-1; 12 bases fit TRBD2. With 5 bases clipped from V and 5 bases from J, the junction kept 10 bases outside the gene matches. Germline values: CDR1 SGHTA, CDR2 FQGTGA. There are 17 residues in the CDR3. The CDR3 loop reads CASSPTSGGPSDNEQFF. The CDR3, as DNA: TGTGCCAGCAGCCCAACTAGCGGGGGGCCCTCGGACAATGAGCAGTTCTTC.

The chain couples TRBV6-6 to TRBJ1-1; a possible D gene is TRBD1 (5 bases). The CDR3 covers 10 residues. CDR1 and CDR2 (germline): MNHNY, SVGAGI (reference sequence). The ends were cut back, 8 bases at V and 6 bases at J, with 7 bases in the middle. For the CDR3, the DNA is TGTGCCAGCGAAGGGGCTGAAGCTTTCTTT. Translating gives CASEGAEAFF.

V is TRBV4-3 and J is TRBJ2-3; D is undetermined. V was cut by 1 base and J by 2 bases, with 13 bases left in between. This CDR3 contains 16 residues. CDR1 and CDR2 (germline): LGHNA, YSLEER. CDR3 nucleotide sequence: TGCGCCAGCAGCCAAGGTCATAGGGCCACCACAGATACGCAGTATTTT. Amino acids: CASSQGHRATTDTQYF.

This clonotype appeared a few times. The rearrangement links TRBV29-1 to TRBJ1-1; 7 bases map to TRBD1. Germline V gives CDR1 SQVTM, CDR2 ANQGSEA. This CDR3 has 13 residues. The junction had 9 bases not matched to a gene; V was cut back by 4 bases and J by 7 bases. The CDR3 sequence is CSVGKGAGGEAFF. The CDR3 DNA is TGCAGCGTTGGTAAGGGGGCCGGCGGTGAAGCTTTCTTT.

At least ten counts were recorded for this clonotype. The CDR3 region is CASSLGEGYGYTF. For the CDR3, the DNA is TGTGCCAGCAGCTTAGGCGAGGGCTATGGCTACACCTTC. The chain links TRBV11-2 to TRBJ1-2; no clear D. V was pared by 1 base and J by 4 bases, with 7 bases between. Germline lookup yields CDR1 SGHAT and CDR2 FQNNGV. CDR3 size: 13 residues.

This clonotype turned up a few times. The rearrangement joins TRBV6-5 to TRBJ2-1, with 8 bases matching TRBD2. There are 16 residues in the CDR3. Losses at the gene ends were 6 bases for V and 9 bases for J; bases not matched to a gene: 16. Germline lookup yields CDR1 MNHEY and CDR2 SVGAGI. The CDR3 region has the DNA TGTGCCAGCAGACTTTTTCCCGGGACTAGTCTCACTGAGCAGTTCTTC. Translating gives CASRLFPGTSLTEQFF.

The chain joins TRBV30 to TRBJ1-2, with 7 bases that match TRBD1. The V gene's germline CDR1 is GTSNPN and CDR2 SVGIG (reference sequence). The CDR3 consists of 13 residues. Trimming cost V 0 bases and J 7 bases; bases outside gene matches: 5. For the CDR3, the DNA is TGTGCCTGGAGTGTAGACAGGGTTCTTGGCTACACCTTC. Residues: CAWSVDRVLGYTF.

This clonotype was detected many times. V usage is TRBV28 and J usage is TRBJ2-7, with TRBD1 matching 7 bases. This CDR3 comprises 14 residues. Trimming took 6 bases from V and 2 from J; bases not matched to a gene: 7. CDR1 is MDHEN, CDR2 SYDVKM, per germline. The CDR3 spells CASSSGTAAYEQYF. DNA for the CDR3: TGTGCCAGCAGCTCTGGGACAGCAGCCTACGAGCAGTACTTC.

The rearrangement links TRBV6-5 to TRBJ1-2; possible D gene TRBD1, 5 bases. Trimming cost V 5 bases and J 7 bases, with 17 bases left between them. The CDR3 has 14 amino acids. CDR1 and CDR2 from the germline V gene are MNHEY and SVGAGI. The CDR3, as DNA: TGTGCCAGCAGTGATCAGGGCCGGGTTGCTGGCTACACCTTC. It translates to CASSDQGRVAGYTF.

The chain joins TRBV29-1 to TRBJ2-1; D unresolved. Trimming took off 0 bases at V and 4 bases at J, with 10 bases between the two ends. This CDR3 comprises 14 residues. In germline, CDR1 is SQVTM, CDR2 ANQGSEA. The CDR3 reads CSVEDFGEYNEQFF. The CDR3 nucleotides are TGCAGCGTTGAAGATTTTGGGGAATACAATGAGCAGTTCTTC.

This rearrangement joins TRBV6-6 to TRBJ1-4; D unresolved. This CDR3 has 13 residues. Germline assignment: CDR1 MNHNY and CDR2 SVGAGI (reference sequence). V was cut by 6 bases and J by 2 bases, with 7 bases left in between. CDR3 sequence: CASREQTNEKLFF. The CDR3 DNA is TGTGCCAGCAGAGAACAGACTAATGAAAAACTGTTTTTT.

This clonotype has just a few counts. The gene calls are TRBV6-5 and TRBJ1-2; 7 bases line up with TRBD1. This CDR3 is 13 amino acids long. CDR1 is MNHEY, CDR2 SVGAGI, per germline. V trimming: 5 bases; J trimming: 7 bases; junction bases outside the gene matches: 7. CDR3 DNA sequence: TGTGCCAGCAGTCCGACAGGGAGCTTTGGCTACACCTTC. It translates to CASSPTGSFGYTF.

The CDR3 loop is CASKGTGASDEQYF. CDR3 bases: TGTGCCAGCAAAGGAACAGGGGCTTCGGACGAGCAGTACTTC. V is TRBV5-5 and J is TRBJ2-7; 7 nucleotides agree with TRBD1. The germline V gene has CDR1 SGHKS and CDR2 YYEKEE (reference sequence). The length of the CDR3 is 14 residues. With V trimmed by 6 bases and J by 5 bases, 11 bases remained unmatched. The whole variable domain, remainder taken from reference TRBV5-5 and TRBJ2-7, is DAGVTQSPTHLIKTRGQQVTLRCSPISGHKSVSWYQQVLGQGPQFIFQYYEKEERGRGNFPDRFSARQFPNYSSELNVNALLLGDSALYLCASKGTGASDEQYFGPGTRLTVT.

A few counts support this clonotype. The chain uses TRBV9 and TRBJ1-1, with 7 bases that match TRBD1. Trimming took 3 bases from V and 5 from J; bases not matched to a gene: 7. This CDR3 region has 14 residues. CDR1 SGDLS and CDR2 YYNGEE come from the germline V gene. CDR3 sequence reads: CASSATGEGTEAFF. The DNA of the CDR3 is TGTGCCAGCAGCGCAACAGGGGAGGGAACTGAAGCTTTCTTT.

This sequence joins TRBV18 and TRBJ1-1; the match to TRBD1 covers 9 bases. The CDR3 runs to 13 residues. CDR1 KGHSH and CDR2 LQKENI come from the germline V gene. J lost 9 bases, V lost 3 bases, and 5 bases had no gene match. CDR3 sequence (DNA): TGTGCCAGCTCACCTCTCGGACAGGGGAAAGCTTTCTTT. Translating it yields CASSPLGQGKAFF.

This clonotype has more than one count but fewer than ten. This chain links TRBV25-1 with TRBJ1-2; D remains ambiguous. Germline lookup yields CDR1 MGHDK and CDR2 SYGVNS. The length of the CDR3 is 13 residues. Trimming cost V 3 bases and J 4 bases, with 9 bases left between them. The CDR3 nucleotides are TGTGCCAGCAGTGAGGGAAAGGGCTATGGCTACACCTTC. Protein: CASSEGKGYGYTF.

This chain joins TRBV5-1 and TRBJ2-2; unclear D gene. The germline gives CDR1 SGHRS, CDR2 YFSETQ. The CDR3 length is 16 residues. V was clipped by 0 bases and J by 3 bases, with 12 bases between them. As DNA, the CDR3 is TGCGCCAGCAGCTTGGAGAGTGGATTGGACACCGGGGAGCTGTTTTTT. Amino acids: CASSLESGLDTGELFF. The variable domain in full, completed from reference TRBV5-1 and TRBJ2-2, reads KAGVTQTPRYLIKTRGQQVTLSCSPISGHRSVSWYQQTPGQGLQFLFEYFSETQRNKGNFPGRFSGRQFSNSRSEMNVSTLELGDSALYLCASSLESGLDTGELFFGEGSRLTVL.

This clonotype was counted a few times. The CDR3 DNA is TGTGCCAGCAGTTCCGGGACAGGGACCCACGAGCAGTACTTC. Amino acid sequence: CASSSGTGTHEQYF. The chain couples TRBV6-2 or TRBV6-3 to TRBJ2-7; 9 nucleotides match TRBD1. In germline, CDR1 is MNHEY, CDR2 SVGEGT. The ends lost 4 bases at V and 5 bases at J; junction bases unmatched: 6. The length of the CDR3 is 14 residues.

Worth noting for this clonotype: Its ends do not fully match the called genes, so a read error is possible. The V and J genes are TRBV6-2 or TRBV6-3 and TRBJ2-3; 7 bases agree with TRBD2. The CDR3 extends over 12 amino acids. Per the germline V gene, CDR1 is MNHEY and CDR2 is SVGEGT. This CDR3 reads CASSAGWGTRYF. CDR3 nucleotide sequence: TGTGCCAGCTCAGCGGGGTGGGGCACGCGGTATTTT.

The rearrangement uses TRBV4-2 and TRBJ2-3; 9 nucleotides match TRBD1. CDR3 length equals 16 residues. Germline CDR1 reads LGHNA; CDR2 reads YNFKEQ. The V gene end was trimmed by 1 base and the J gene end by 5 bases; junction bases not matched to a gene: 7. DNA for the CDR3: TGTGCCAGCAGCCAAGCCGGACAGGGGAGGATAGATACGCAGTATTTT. It translates to CASSQAGQGRIDTQYF.

CDR3 protein: CASSPRNQETQYF. As DNA, the CDR3 is TGTGCCAGCTCACCGAGGAACCAAGAGACCCAGTACTTC. V gene TRBV18 combines with J gene TRBJ2-5; D remains unclear. Trimming removed 3 bases at V and 0 bases at J, with 5 bases between. The CDR3 extends over 13 amino acids. Germline V CDR1 and CDR2: KGHSH, LQKENI.

To note about this clonotype: An end of the junction differs from the germline gene, which may be a read error. This chain links TRBV6-4 with TRBJ2-3; D is perhaps TRBD2 (5 bases). The CDR3 sequence is 16 residues long. Germline V gene lookup returns CDR1 MRHNA and CDR2 SNTAGT. DNA of the CDR3: TGTGCCAGCAGCGACTCGACTACCGGGGAGACAGATACGCAGTATTTT. It translates to CASSDSTTGETDTQYF.

This clonotype was detected only a few times. The rearrangement links TRBV18 to TRBJ1-2; D may be TRBD1 (5 bases). The CDR3 loop spans 16 amino acids. Germline V lookup: CDR1 KGHSH, CDR2 LQKENI. V lost 0 bases to trimming and J lost 4 bases, with 15 bases between them. The CDR3 bases are TGTGCCAGCTCACCACCGTCCTTGGAGGGGAGCTATGGCTACACCTTC. Amino acids: CASSPPSLEGSYGYTF.

This clonotype occurred a few times. V gene TRBV13 combines with J gene TRBJ2-7; no firm D call. Germline V gene lookup returns CDR1 PRHDT and CDR2 FYEKMQ (reference sequence). V shed 2 bases and J shed 4 bases, with 6 bases lying between them. This CDR3 is 12 amino acids long. DNA for the CDR3: TGTGCCAGCAGCTTAAGCCAGTACGAGCAGTACTTC. Translating gives CASSLSQYEQYF.

This chain joins TRBV5-6 and TRBJ2-7; 8 nucleotides line up with TRBD1. The germline CDR1 and CDR2 sequences are SGHDT and YYEEEE. V lost 2 bases, J lost 3 bases, and 4 bases stayed unmatched. The length of the CDR3 is 14 residues. CDR3 residues: CASSFGDRIYEQYF. CDR3 nucleotide sequence: TGTGCCAGCAGCTTCGGGGACAGGATCTACGAGCAGTACTTC.